This passage covers 26 T cell receptor beta chains from one sample sequenced in a study of OX40 agonist ivuxolimab in advanced cancers. Receptors were amplified or captured by the immunoSEQ multiplex PCR assay. As stored in TCRdb, this immuneACCESS dataset retains in-frame rearrangements with V and J assigned. A fraction of the clones does not appear; measured against another copy, unresolved V genes explain less than half of the discrepancy, and the remainder lacks a known reason. This sample is represented by 66,000 or so clones; 85% of them were singletons. The ten biggest clones cover roughly 4% of the sample. The sequencing used CD4+ or CD8+ T cells sorted from blood, collected in a trial of the OX40 agonist ivuxolimab. The receptors were gathered from an adult with an advanced solid tumor such as melanoma, head and neck, liver or kidney cancer.

The V gene is TRBV7-2, the J gene TRBJ2-3, with D perhaps TRBD1 or TRBD2 (5 bases each). The V end was cut by 11 bases, the J end by 4 bases, with 13 bases between. Germline CDR1 reads SGHTA; CDR2 reads FQGNSA. The CDR3 is 12 amino acids. CDR3 in DNA: TGTGCCCGGGGCAGGGTTCCAGATACGCAGTATTTT. This translates into CARGRVPDTQYF.

V gene TRBV11-3 combines with J gene TRBJ1-1; TRBD1 aligns across 9 bases. The germline gives CDR1 SGHNT, CDR2 YENEEA. This CDR3 has 15 residues. J lost 4 bases, V lost 1 base, and 4 bases had no gene match. CDR3 coding DNA: TGTGCCAGCAGCTTAGCAAGGACAGGGGTCACTGAAGCTTTCTTT. It codes for CASSLARTGVTEAFF.

This chain connects TRBV6-4 to TRBJ2-3, with 10 bases aligning to TRBD2. The CDR3 has 18 amino acids. V shed 0 bases and J 5 bases; nucleotides not matched to a gene: 11. In germline, CDR1 is MRHNA, CDR2 SNTAGT. This chain's CDR3 is CASSDSPPGAGGRDTQYF. CDR3 sequence (DNA): TGTGCCAGCAGTGACTCCCCGCCGGGAGCGGGGGGGCGAGATACGCAGTATTTT.

V gene TRBV5-4 combines with J gene TRBJ1-1; a weak D match, TRBD1 (6 bases). CDR3 length equals 14 residues. The germline V gene has CDR1 SGHNT and CDR2 YYREEE (reference sequence). V was cut by 4 bases and J by 2 bases, with 12 bases left in between. The CDR3 here is CASSRDKFNTEAFF. Here the CDR3 DNA reads TGTGCCAGCAGCCGGGACAAATTTAACACTGAAGCTTTCTTT. Full variable domain (missing parts from reference TRBV5-4 and TRBJ1-1): ETGVTQSPTHLIKTRGQQVTLRCSSQSGHNTVSWYQQALGQGPQFIFQYYREEENGRGNFPPRFSGLQFPNYSSELNVNALELDDSALYLCASSRDKFNTEAFFGQGTRLTVV.

The chain joins TRBV28 to TRBJ1-5; 10 nucleotides line up with TRBD1. The CDR3 length is 15 residues. CDR1 MDHEN and CDR2 SYDVKM come from the germline V gene. V lost 5 bases and J lost 3; bases outside the gene matches: 4. CDR3 sequence: CASSPTGGINQPQHF. The DNA for the CDR3 is TGTGCCAGCAGTCCGACAGGGGGCATCAATCAGCCCCAGCATTTT.

The chain has TRBV14 and TRBJ1-2; D remains unclear. Trimming took off 3 bases at V and 3 bases at J, with 5 bases between the two ends. The CDR3 loop spans 12 amino acids. Per the germline V gene, CDR1 is SGHDN and CDR2 is FVKESK. The CDR3 protein is CASSQTYYGYTF. The CDR3 DNA sequence: TGTGCCAGCAGCCAGACGTACTATGGCTACACCTTC.

To note about this clone: Other DNA sequences in this specimen translate into the identical CDR3. The chain carries TRBV18 and TRBJ2-5; no definite D call. V was clipped by 3 bases and J by 5 bases, with 7 bases between them. The CDR3 has 12 amino acids. Looked up from germline, CDR1 is KGHSH and CDR2 is LQKENI. The CDR3 region is CASSPGLETQYF. For the CDR3, the DNA is TGTGCCAGCTCACCCGGGTTGGAGACCCAGTACTTC.

V is TRBV30 and J is TRBJ2-5; D not resolved. V lost 1 base to trimming and J lost 1 base, with 4 bases between them. The CDR3 length is 12 residues. Germline V lookup: CDR1 GTSNPN, CDR2 SVGIG (reference sequence). The CDR3 is CAWSAIQETQYF. The CDR3 nucleotides read TGTGCCTGGAGTGCAATCCAAGAGACCCAGTACTTC. The whole variable domain, filled in from reference TRBV30 and TRBJ2-5, reads SQTIHQWPATLVQPVGSPLSLECTVEGTSNPNLYWYRQAAGRGLQLLFYSVGIGQISSEVPQNLSASRPQDRQFILSSKKLLLSDSGFYLCAWSAIQETQYFGPGTRLLVL.

The chain has TRBV28 and TRBJ1-5, with TRBD1 matching 8 bases. V trimming: 6 bases; J trimming: 4 bases; junction bases outside the gene matches: 8. Germline values: CDR1 MDHEN, CDR2 SYDVKM. The CDR3 spans 15 residues. The CDR3 region is CASRRGQGGNQPQHF. In DNA form, the CDR3 reads TGTGCCAGCAGACGAGGACAGGGTGGGAATCAGCCCCAGCATTTT.

The chain recombines TRBV29-1 with TRBJ2-2; maybe TRBD2 (7 bases). Germline assignment: CDR1 SQVTM and CDR2 ANQGSEA. The CDR3 sequence is 14 residues long. V was cut by 5 bases and J by 4 bases, with 14 bases left in between. Here the CDR3 reads CSVSSGTRTGELFF. In DNA form, the CDR3 reads TGCAGCGTTTCAAGCGGGACACGCACCGGGGAGCTGTTTTTT.

On this clone: At one end the junction does not follow the germline gene, possibly because of a read error. This chain uses TRBV6-4 with TRBJ2-7, with D possibly TRBD1 on 5 matching bases. Germline loops: CDR1 MRHNA, CDR2 SNTAGT. The CDR3 runs to 16 residues. The CDR3 DNA reads TGTGCCAGCAGCCTTTCAGGGTTTAGGCGTTCCTGCGAGCAGTACTTC. Translation: CASSLSGFRRSCEQYF.

There are a few counts of this clone. The chain couples TRBV2 to TRBJ1-1; D is ambiguous. Deletions cut 6 bases from V and 7 bases from J, with 12 bases between. The CDR3 length is 12 residues. Germline CDR1 and CDR2: SNHLY and FYNNEI. CDR3 loop: CASSYSGLEAFF. The CDR3 DNA is TGTGCCAGCAGCTACTCCGGCCTTGAAGCTTTCTTT.

J is TRBJ2-7 and V is TRBV9; 7 bases map to TRBD2. V lost 4 bases to trimming and J lost 4 bases; unmatched junction nucleotides: 11. Looked up from germline, CDR1 is SGDLS and CDR2 is YYNGEE. CDR3 length equals 15 residues. CDR3 nucleotides: TGTGCCAGCAGCCCCCAAGCGGGAATTGCTTACGAGCAGTACTTC. It encodes CASSPQAGIAYEQYF.

CDR3 coding DNA: TGTGCCATCAGTGCCCTCCAGGGTACGGACGGCTACACCTTC. Its protein is CAISALQGTDGYTF. The V gene is TRBV10-3, the J gene TRBJ1-2; a weak D match, TRBD1 (5 bases). The CDR3 has 14 amino acids. Trimming took off 4 bases at V and 8 bases at J, with 17 bases between the two ends. Germline CDR1 ENHRY, CDR2 SYGVKD.

This clone was seen a handful of times. V and J are TRBV19 and TRBJ2-3, with 7 bases fitting TRBD2. J lost 0 bases, V lost 10 bases, and 13 bases had no gene match. The CDR3 is 16 residues long. The germline gives CDR1 LNHDA, CDR2 SQIVND (reference sequence). As DNA, the CDR3 is TGTGCCATCGGGCGGGAGTCCTCATTAAGCACAGATACGCAGTATTTT. This encodes CAIGRESSLSTDTQYF.

The rearrangement joins TRBV7-3 to TRBJ2-6; 8 nucleotides line up with TRBD1. The CDR3 contains 18 residues. V shed 5 bases, J shed 2 bases, and the junction held 11 bases outside the gene matches. Germline CDR1 is SGHTA and CDR2 is FQGTGA. The chain's CDR3 is CASSITGTGLAGANVLTF. The CDR3 bases are TGTGCCAGCAGCATTACCGGGACAGGTTTAGCTGGGGCCAACGTCCTGACTTTC.

This clone has only a few counts. The CDR3 protein is CSARDGISFF. In nucleotides, the CDR3 is TGCAGTGCTAGAGATGGTATCTCGTTTTTT. The genes are TRBV20-1 and TRBJ1-4; D unclear. Trimming removed 0 bases at V and 16 bases at J, with 9 bases between. Germline-derived CDR1 and CDR2 are DFQATT and SNEGSKA (reference sequence). The CDR3 consists of 10 residues.

The J gene is TRBJ2-7, the V gene TRBV2, with a tentative D call TRBD2 (5 bases). Germline CDR1 and CDR2: SNHLY and FYNNEI. This CDR3 has 12 residues. V was trimmed by 5 bases and J by 5 bases, leaving 10 bases between them. As DNA, the CDR3 is TGTGCCAGCAGTTATCTGGGAGACGAGCAGTACTTC. Its protein product is CASSYLGDEQYF.

The chain's CDR3 is CASSFGPAYEQYF. In DNA, the CDR3 is TGTGCCAGCTCCTTCGGACCGGCCTACGAGCAGTACTTC. V usage is TRBV18 and J usage is TRBJ2-7; no reliable D call. CDR1 is KGHSH, CDR2 LQKENI, per germline. The CDR3 is 13 amino acids. Trimming left V 6 bases short and J 2 bases short, with 11 bases between.

The V gene is TRBV4-3, the J gene TRBJ2-3; tentatively, D is TRBD2 (6 bases). The CDR3 consists of 15 residues. The germline gives CDR1 LGHNA, CDR2 YSLEER. V lost 5 bases to trimming and J lost 4 bases, with 16 bases between them. Here the CDR3 reads CASSARLVSPDTQYF. CDR3 DNA: TGCGCCAGCAGCGCCCGACTAGTTTCCCCAGATACGCAGTATTTT.

The chain uses TRBV6-5 and TRBJ2-7; D gene unclear. This CDR3 region has 13 residues. The V and J ends lost 8 bases and 3 bases respectively, with 14 bases between them. Germline V gene sequence: CDR1 MNHEY, CDR2 SVGAGI. The CDR3: CASSLVGFYEQYF. DNA for the CDR3: TGTGCCAGCTCCCTTGTGGGGTTCTACGAGCAGTACTTC.

In DNA, the CDR3 is TGTGCCAGCAGCTTAGTCAGCAATGAGCAGTTCTTC. Translation gives CASSLVSNEQFF. V and J are TRBV7-2 and TRBJ2-1; the D is unclear. Trimming removed 1 base from V and 6 bases from J, with 4 bases in between. CDR3 size: 12 residues. The germline V gene has CDR1 SGHTA and CDR2 FQGNSA.

The chain has TRBV28 and TRBJ2-7; 10 positions agree with TRBD1. Trimming took 7 bases from V and 0 from J; bases not matched to a gene: 3. The germline V gene encodes CDR1 MDHEN and CDR2 SYDVKM. The CDR3 sequence is 14 residues long. DNA for the CDR3: TGTGCCAGCACGAGGACAGGGGGCTCCTACGAGCAGTACTTC. It specifies CASTRTGGSYEQYF.

This chain links TRBV7-3 with TRBJ2-5; 9 nucleotides match TRBD1. J was trimmed by 2 bases and V by 4 bases; bases with no gene match: 11. From germline, CDR1 is SGHTA and CDR2 FQGTGA. The CDR3 covers 17 residues. CDR3 region: CASSWAGTGRGQETQYF. The CDR3 coding sequence is TGTGCCAGCAGCTGGGCCGGGACAGGGAGAGGACAAGAGACCCAGTACTTC.

The gene calls are TRBV19 and TRBJ2-7, with TRBD1 identical over 8 bases. V was clipped by 7 bases and J by 2 bases; unmatched bases: 7. This CDR3 is built from 14 residues. Germline CDR1 and CDR2: LNHDA and SQIVND (reference sequence). The CDR3 reads CASTLGQGPYEQYF. Here the CDR3 DNA reads TGTGCCAGTACCTTAGGACAGGGACCCTACGAGCAGTACTTC.

This rearrangement joins TRBV6-5 to TRBJ1-4; D ambiguous. V shed 4 bases and J shed 2 bases, with 8 bases lying between them. Germline CDR1 is MNHEY and CDR2 is SVGAGI. This CDR3 contains 14 residues. The CDR3 loop is CASSSVGTNEKLFF. The CDR3, as DNA: TGTGCCAGCAGTTCCGTGGGCACTAATGAAAAACTGTTTTTT.